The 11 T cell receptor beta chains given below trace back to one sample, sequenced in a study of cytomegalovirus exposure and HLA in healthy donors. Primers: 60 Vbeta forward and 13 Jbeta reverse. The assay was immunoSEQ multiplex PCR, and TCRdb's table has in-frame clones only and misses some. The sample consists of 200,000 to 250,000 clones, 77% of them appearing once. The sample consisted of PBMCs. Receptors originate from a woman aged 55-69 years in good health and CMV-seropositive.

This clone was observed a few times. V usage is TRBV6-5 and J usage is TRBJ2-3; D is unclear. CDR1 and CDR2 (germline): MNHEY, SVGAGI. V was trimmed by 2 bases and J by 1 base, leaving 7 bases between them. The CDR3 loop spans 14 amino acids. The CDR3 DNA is TGTGCCAGCAGTTACCGAAGCCGCACAGATACGCAGTATTTT. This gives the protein CASSYRSRTDTQYF.

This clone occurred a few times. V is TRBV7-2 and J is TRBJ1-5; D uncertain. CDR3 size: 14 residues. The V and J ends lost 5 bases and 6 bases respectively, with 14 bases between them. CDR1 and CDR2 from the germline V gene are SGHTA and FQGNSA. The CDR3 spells CASSPRGILQPQHF. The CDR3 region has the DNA TGTGCCAGCAGCCCACGGGGAATACTTCAGCCCCAGCATTTT.

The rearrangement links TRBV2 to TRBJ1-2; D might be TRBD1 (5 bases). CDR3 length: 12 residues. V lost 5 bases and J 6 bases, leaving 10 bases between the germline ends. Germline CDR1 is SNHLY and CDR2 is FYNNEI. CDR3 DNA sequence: TGTGCCAGCAGTAAGGGGCAGAATGGCTACACCTTC. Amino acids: CASSKGQNGYTF.

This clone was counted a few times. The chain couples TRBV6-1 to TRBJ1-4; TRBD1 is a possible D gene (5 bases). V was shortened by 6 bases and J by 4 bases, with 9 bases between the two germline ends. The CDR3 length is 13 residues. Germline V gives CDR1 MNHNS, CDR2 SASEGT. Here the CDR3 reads CASRDTINEKLFF. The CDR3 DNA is TGTGCCAGCAGGGACACGATTAATGAAAAACTGTTTTTT.

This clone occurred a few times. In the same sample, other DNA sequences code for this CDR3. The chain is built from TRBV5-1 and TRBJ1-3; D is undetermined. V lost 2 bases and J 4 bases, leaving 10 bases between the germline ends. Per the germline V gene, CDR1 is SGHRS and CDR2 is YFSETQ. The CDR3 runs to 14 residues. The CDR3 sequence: CASSLAGYGNTIYF. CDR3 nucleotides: TGCGCCAGCAGCTTAGCCGGGTACGGAAACACCATATATTTT.

CDR3 bases: TGTGCCAGCAGCCGCAGGGGAGATGTGGACACCGGGGAGCTGTTTTTT. It specifies CASSRRGDVDTGELFF. The J gene is TRBJ2-2, the V gene TRBV9; a weak D match, TRBD1 (6 bases). Germline V gene sequence: CDR1 SGDLS, CDR2 YYNGEE. The CDR3 covers 16 residues. The V end lost 4 bases, the J end lost 3 bases, and 16 bases lay between the germline ends.

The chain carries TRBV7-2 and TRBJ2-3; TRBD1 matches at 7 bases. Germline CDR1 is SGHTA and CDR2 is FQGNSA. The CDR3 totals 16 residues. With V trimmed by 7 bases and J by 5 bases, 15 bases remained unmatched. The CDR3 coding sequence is TGTGCCAGCACTTCGAGCCCACAGGGGCTGGGAGATACGCAGTATTTT. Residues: CASTSSPQGLGDTQYF. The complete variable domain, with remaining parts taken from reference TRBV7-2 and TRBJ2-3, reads GAGVSQSPSNKVTEKGKDVELRCDPISGHTALYWYRQSLGQGLEFLIYFQGNSAPDKSGLPSDRFSAERTGGSVSTLTIQRTQQEDSAVYLCASTSSPQGLGDTQYFGPGTRLTVL.

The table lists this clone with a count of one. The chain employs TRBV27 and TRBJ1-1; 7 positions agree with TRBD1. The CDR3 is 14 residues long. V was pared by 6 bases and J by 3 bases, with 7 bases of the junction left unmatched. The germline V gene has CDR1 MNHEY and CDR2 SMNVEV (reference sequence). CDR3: CASSDGQDHTEAFF. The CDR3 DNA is TGTGCCAGCAGCGACGGACAGGATCACACTGAAGCTTTCTTT.

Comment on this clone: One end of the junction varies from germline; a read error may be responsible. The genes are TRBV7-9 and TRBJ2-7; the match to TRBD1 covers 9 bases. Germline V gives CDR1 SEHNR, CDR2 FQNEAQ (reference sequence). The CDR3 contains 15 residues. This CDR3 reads CSSRVNRDRVSEQYF. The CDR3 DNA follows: TGTTCCAGCAGGGTAAACCGGGACAGGGTCAGCGAGCAGTACTTC.

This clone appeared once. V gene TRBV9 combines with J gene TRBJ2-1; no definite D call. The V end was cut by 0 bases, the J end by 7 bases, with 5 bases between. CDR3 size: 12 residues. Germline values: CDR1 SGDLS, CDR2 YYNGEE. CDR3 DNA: TGTGCCAGCAGCGTAGCCCGTAATGAGCAGTTCTTC. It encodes CASSVARNEQFF.

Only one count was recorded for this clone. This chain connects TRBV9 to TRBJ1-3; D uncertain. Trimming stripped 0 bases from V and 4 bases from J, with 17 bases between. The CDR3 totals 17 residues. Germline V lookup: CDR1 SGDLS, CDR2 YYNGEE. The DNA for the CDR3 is TGTGCCAGCAGCGTAGGAGGGATGAAGGGTCCGGGAAACACCATATATTTT. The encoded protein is CASSVGGMKGPGNTIYF.